The 25 T cell receptor beta chains listed next were all sequenced from one sample in a study of beta chain features in type 1 diabetes. What was sequenced were expressed TCRB transcripts, since all of the isolated RNA had been reverse transcribed. The method was immunoSEQ multiplex PCR; TCRdb's version includes in-frame clones alone and lacks a portion of them. The table has 430,000 or so clones, about an eighth seen once. The specimen sequenced was naive CD4+ T cells from blood. Receptors originate from a woman under 30 in good health.

In this sample, this clone turned up many times. The chain uses TRBV10-3 and TRBJ2-5; 9 bases are shared with TRBD1. The CDR3 runs 13 residues. V shed 5 bases, J shed 5 bases, and the junction held 3 bases outside the gene matches. Germline CDR1 and CDR2: ENHRY and SYGVKD. CDR3 DNA sequence: TGTGCCATCAGTCCCGGGACAGGGGAGACCCAGTACTTC. It encodes CAISPGTGETQYF.

The J gene is TRBJ2-3, the V gene TRBV7-8; 8 positions agree with TRBD1. From germline, CDR1 is SGHVS and CDR2 FQNEAQ. V was clipped by 2 bases and J by 3 bases; unmatched bases: 7. The CDR3 consists of 16 residues. CDR3 sequence: CASSLSRQGRTDTQYF. For the CDR3, the DNA is TGTGCCAGCAGCTTATCCAGACAGGGGAGAACAGATACGCAGTATTTT. Full variable domain (remainder filled in from reference TRBV7-8 and TRBJ2-3): GAGVSQSPRYKVAKRGQDVALRCDPISGHVSLFWYQQALGQGPEFLTYFQNEAQLDKSGLPSDRFFAERPEGSVSTLKIQRTQQEDSAVYLCASSLSRQGRTDTQYFGPGTRLTVL.

This clone has more than one count but fewer than ten. The CDR3 nucleotides read TGTGCCAGCAGCAGGACTGGGGACAGCCCCTACGAGCAGTACGTC. This translates into CASSRTGDSPYEQYV. V is TRBV6-1 and J is TRBJ2-7; 7 nucleotides match TRBD1. Per germline, CDR1 MNHNS and CDR2 SASEGT. The CDR3 totals 15 residues. The ends lost 6 bases at V and 2 bases at J; junction bases unmatched: 10.

This clone was picked up a small number of times. The CDR3 region is CASSEPGLWYNEQFF. CDR3 DNA: TGTGCCAGCAGTGAACCGGGACTATGGTACAATGAGCAGTTCTTC. The rearrangement joins TRBV25-1 to TRBJ2-1; 7 bases match TRBD2. Per the germline V gene, CDR1 is MGHDK and CDR2 is SYGVNS. V gave up 2 bases and J gave up 4 bases; unmatched junction bases: 5. The CDR3 loop spans 15 amino acids.

This clone has a handful of counts. This rearrangement joins TRBV10-3 to TRBJ2-1, with 12 nucleotides matching TRBD2. The CDR3 loop spans 16 amino acids. V gave up 0 bases and J gave up 8 bases; unmatched junction bases: 5. Germline values: CDR1 ENHRY, CDR2 SYGVKD. CDR3 DNA: TGTGCCATCAGTGAGTCAGCGACTAGCGGGAGTTATGAGCAGTTCTTC. This sequence encodes CAISESATSGSYEQFF.

This rearrangement joins TRBV7-9 to TRBJ2-3, with 9 bases lining up with TRBD2. Germline loops: CDR1 SEHNR, CDR2 FQNEAQ (reference sequence). The length of the CDR3 is 17 residues. Trimming took 4 bases from V and 0 from J; bases not matched to a gene: 8. This chain's CDR3 is CASSSRTSAESTDTQYF. The CDR3 coding sequence is TGTGCCAGCAGCTCGAGGACTAGCGCCGAAAGCACAGATACGCAGTATTTT.

This clone was seen a few times. J is TRBJ2-7 and V is TRBV6-5; weak D call: TRBD2 (6 bases). CDR3 length: 14 amino acids. The germline V gene has CDR1 MNHEY and CDR2 SVGAGI. V shed 5 bases and J shed 3 bases, with 14 bases lying between them. The CDR3 sequence: CASSRSGVYYEQYF. CDR3 nucleotides: TGTGCCAGCAGTCGGTCGGGGGTGTACTACGAGCAGTACTTC.

This clone was detected only a few times. The chain carries TRBV9 and TRBJ2-3; 8 bases align to TRBD1. CDR3 length: 16 amino acids. V lost 2 bases and J lost 7; bases outside the gene matches: 12. From germline, CDR1 is SGDLS and CDR2 YYNGEE. Here the CDR3 DNA reads TGTGCCAGCAGCGTTTCGCCCCAGGGGGCGCGAAATACGCAGTATTTT. Amino acid sequence: CASSVSPQGARNTQYF.

This clone showed up just a few times. This chain links TRBV7-9 with TRBJ2-3, with 10 nucleotides matching TRBD2. With V trimmed by 3 bases and J by 2 bases, 5 bases remained unmatched. The CDR3 runs 16 residues. Germline V gene sequence: CDR1 SEHNR, CDR2 FQNEAQ (reference sequence). The CDR3 DNA follows: TGTGCCAGCAGCTTGGGGCTAGCGGGGGTCACAGATACGCAGTATTTT. Protein: CASSLGLAGVTDTQYF.

This chain joins TRBV10-3 and TRBJ2-5; possibly TRBD1 for D (6 bases). Trimming left V 5 bases short and J 0 bases short, with 13 bases between. CDR1 ENHRY and CDR2 SYGVKD come from the germline V gene. The CDR3 runs to 15 residues. The CDR3 bases are TGTGCCATCAGTACCGGGACACTGTACCAAGAGACCCAGTACTTC. Its translation: CAISTGTLYQETQYF.

The sample holds a few counts of this clone. The CDR3 sequence: CASSQVWPSRYNEQFF. The CDR3 DNA sequence: TGCGCCAGCAGCCAAGTCTGGCCCTCTAGGTACAATGAGCAGTTCTTC. J is TRBJ2-1 and V is TRBV4-3, with D hard to call. The CDR3 is 16 residues long. The germline CDR1 and CDR2 sequences are LGHNA and YSLEER. V lost 1 base, J lost 4 bases, and 14 bases lay in between.

This clone was seen only a few times. This chain links TRBV21-1 with TRBJ2-3; the table's D call, TRBD2, was not checked against the DNA. TRBV21-1 is termed a pseudogene. CDR3 length: 13 amino acids. The chain's CDR3 is CASSKFIAGTQYF. The CDR3 DNA reads TGTGCCAGCAGCAAATTTATTGCGGGGACGCAGTATTTT.

This clone was recorded a few times. The chain carries TRBV7-9 and TRBJ1-2, with D unclear. CDR3 length equals 13 residues. Trimming shortened V by 1 base and J by 5 bases, and 8 bases separated the two germline ends. Germline V lookup: CDR1 SEHNR, CDR2 FQNEAQ (reference sequence). This CDR3 is CASSLEVGYGYTF. The CDR3 coding sequence is TGTGCCAGCAGCTTAGAGGTGGGGTATGGCTACACCTTC.

The chain uses TRBV2 and TRBJ2-3; 9 bases agree with TRBD2. CDR3 length: 15 amino acids. Germline V gene sequence: CDR1 SNHLY, CDR2 FYNNEI. V was clipped by 4 bases and J by 0 bases; unmatched bases: 2. The chain's CDR3 is CASSGLAASTDTQYF. CDR3 nucleotide sequence: TGTGCCAGCAGTGGACTAGCGGCTAGCACAGATACGCAGTATTTT.

This clone occurred a few times. This chain joins TRBV20-1 and TRBJ2-3; no definite D call. Germline assignment: CDR1 DFQATT and CDR2 SNEGSKA (reference sequence). The CDR3 is 11 residues long. V was shortened by 1 base and J by 7 bases, with 6 bases between the two germline ends. The CDR3 bases are TGCAGTGCTAGAGTTGGGTATACGCAGTATTTT. Encoded protein: CSARVGYTQYF.

This clone showed up just a few times. The chain recombines TRBV19 with TRBJ2-2, with 9 bases fitting TRBD1. Germline V gene data show CDR1 as LNHDA and CDR2 as SQIVND (reference sequence). CDR3 length: 15 residues. V trimming: 3 bases; J trimming: 3 bases; junction bases outside the gene matches: 2. This chain's CDR3 is CASSMGQGDTGELFF. DNA for the CDR3: TGTGCCAGTAGTATGGGACAGGGAGACACCGGGGAGCTGTTTTTT.

This clone was detected only a few times. The genes are TRBV7-9 and TRBJ2-3; 9 positions match TRBD1. This CDR3 spans 13 amino acids. Germline trimming cut 6 bases from V and 5 bases from J; bases unmatched to any gene: 3. Germline loops: CDR1 SEHNR, CDR2 FQNEAQ (reference sequence). The CDR3 bases are TGTGCCAGCAGGGGACAGGGCGTAGATACGCAGTATTTT. Its protein product is CASRGQGVDTQYF.

The CDR3 is CASSQVYGILAKNIQYF. The DNA for the CDR3 is TGTGCCAGCAGCCAAGTTTATGGCATCTTAGCCAAAAACATTCAGTACTTC. The gene calls are TRBV4-2 and TRBJ2-4; D unresolved. There are 17 residues in the CDR3. The ends were cut back, 1 base at V and 0 bases at J, with 13 bases in the middle. CDR1 LGHNA and CDR2 YNFKEQ come from the germline V gene.

The chain employs TRBV7-9 and TRBJ2-5; D remains ambiguous. The CDR3 is made up of 11 amino acids. V dropped 8 bases and J dropped 1 base, with 5 bases sitting between them. CDR1 and CDR2 (germline): SEHNR, FQNEAQ (reference sequence). This CDR3 reads CASRIQETQYF. The CDR3 DNA reads as TGTGCCAGCCGGATCCAAGAGACCCAGTACTTC.

This clone appeared a few times. This chain joins TRBV5-6 and TRBJ2-2, with no clear D. Germline V gene data show CDR1 as SGHDT and CDR2 as YYEEEE. Trimming removed 4 bases from V and 0 bases from J, with 13 bases in between. The CDR3 is 16 amino acids. The CDR3 spells CASSNFARTNTGELFF. CDR3 DNA sequence: TGTGCCAGCAGCAATTTCGCACGGACGAACACCGGGGAGCTGTTTTTT. The variable domain in full, with the rest retrieved from reference TRBV5-6 and TRBJ2-2, is DAGVTQSPTHLIKTRGQQVTLRCSPKSGHDTVSWYQQALGQGPQFIFQYYEEEERQRGNFPDRFSGHQFPNYSSELNVNALLLGDSALYLCASSNFARTNTGELFFGEGSRLTVL.

V is TRBV7-9 and J is TRBJ2-1, with TRBD1 matching over 9 bases. J lost 16 bases, V lost 5 bases, and 9 bases had no gene match. This CDR3 has 12 residues. Looked up from germline, CDR1 is SEHNR and CDR2 is FQNEAQ (reference sequence). Here the CDR3 reads CASSDRQGEEFF. The CDR3 DNA reads as TGTGCCAGCAGCGACAGACAGGGGGAGGAATTCTTC.

This clone appeared many times. The chain is built from TRBV7-3 and TRBJ2-7, with D possibly TRBD1 on 6 matching bases. Germline CDR1 reads SGHTA; CDR2 reads FQGTGA. Trimming stripped 6 bases from V and 3 bases from J, with 18 bases between. CDR3 length: 15 amino acids. This chain's CDR3 is CASSQDRERFYEQYV. The CDR3 region has the DNA TGTGCCAGCAGTCAGGACAGAGAGAGGTTCTACGAGCAGTACGTC.

The chain combines TRBV18 with TRBJ2-7, with 13 bases that match TRBD2. Looked up from germline, CDR1 is KGHSH and CDR2 is LQKENI. V shed 3 bases and J 0 bases; nucleotides not matched to a gene: 5. This CDR3 contains 17 residues. CDR3 protein: CASSPRTSGSFSYEQYF. CDR3 sequence (DNA): TGTGCCAGCTCACCGCGGACTAGCGGGAGCTTCTCCTACGAGCAGTACTTC.

This clone was observed a handful of times. The chain joins TRBV19 to TRBJ2-1; 8 nucleotides line up with TRBD1. The CDR3 is 13 amino acids. Germline V gene data show CDR1 as LNHDA and CDR2 as SQIVND (reference sequence). Trimming took 5 bases from V and 10 from J; bases not matched to a gene: 7. DNA for the CDR3: TGTGCCAGTAGTCCCAGGACAGGGAAAGAGCAGTTCTTC. Its protein is CASSPRTGKEQFF.

This clone was detected only a few times. The chain joins TRBV7-2 to TRBJ1-6; D gene unclear. Germline V gene sequence: CDR1 SGHTA, CDR2 FQGNSA. The V end was cut by 0 bases, the J end by 12 bases, with 9 bases between. The CDR3 contains 13 residues. CDR3 region: CASSLAPGLPLHF. The CDR3 bases are TGTGCCAGCAGCTTAGCGCCAGGCCTACCCCTCCACTTT.